One and the same sample provided the 27 T cell receptor beta chains below, sequenced in a study of blood T cell repertoires in COVID-19. The data were produced by immunoSEQ multiplex PCR, yet TCRdb's version contains in-frame clones alone and is incomplete. The sample carries about 210,000 clones, approximately 89% recorded once. Sequencing was done on a sample of peripheral blood. Source of these receptors: a woman aged 40 to 50 with acute or convalescent COVID-19.

The chain combines TRBV7-2 with TRBJ2-7; the D gene is possibly TRBD1 (6 bases). Between the trimmed V and J ends, which lost 5 bases and 3 bases, there was a span of 11 bases. CDR1 is SGHTA, CDR2 FQGNSA, per germline. This CDR3 has 13 amino acids. This CDR3 reads CASSPQGIYEQYV. The CDR3 coding sequence is TGTGCCAGCAGCCCACAGGGAATCTACGAGCAGTACGTC.

This sequence joins TRBV7-8 and TRBJ1-5; D is possibly TRBD1 (5 bases). The germline V and J ends were trimmed by 7 bases and 4 bases, with 20 bases remaining between them. The CDR3 has 16 residues. The germline V gene has CDR1 SGHVS and CDR2 FQNEAQ. Here the CDR3 reads CASTSLSGGGNQPQHF. CDR3 bases: TGTGCCAGCACCTCACTCAGCGGCGGGGGGAATCAGCCCCAGCATTTT.

J is TRBJ1-1 and V is TRBV19; TRBD1 matches at 7 bases. CDR3 length: 13 residues. The V segment lost 5 bases and the J segment 4 bases; nucleotides outside the gene matches: 4. The germline V gene has CDR1 LNHDA and CDR2 SQIVND (reference sequence). The CDR3 DNA reads as TGTGCCAGTAGTGTTAACAGGGGCACTGAAGCTTTCTTT. It yields the protein CASSVNRGTEAFF.

The chain carries TRBV6-5 and TRBJ2-3; 9 positions match TRBD2. Germline-derived CDR1 and CDR2 are MNHEY and SVGAGI. J was trimmed by 2 bases and V by 8 bases; bases with no gene match: 5. The CDR3 has 14 amino acids. The CDR3: CASRSGGNTDTQYF. The DNA for the CDR3 is TGTGCCAGCCGTAGCGGGGGTAACACAGATACGCAGTATTTT.

This sequence joins TRBV15 and TRBJ1-2; D not certain. The V end was cut by 5 bases, the J end by 4 bases, with 17 bases between. Germline CDR1 and CDR2: LNHNV and YYDKDF (reference sequence). This CDR3 region has 15 residues. The CDR3 sequence is CATSPPEGTGYGYTF. CDR3 coding DNA: TGTGCCACCAGCCCCCCAGAGGGTACGGGCTATGGCTACACCTTC.

The J gene is TRBJ1-2, the V gene TRBV5-6; TRBD1 is a possible D gene (6 bases). The CDR3 is 14 amino acids. V was trimmed by 5 bases and J by 5 bases, leaving 16 bases between them. Germline-derived CDR1 and CDR2 are SGHDT and YYEEEE. The CDR3 spells CASSSGTSIYGYTF. The CDR3 DNA is TGTGCCAGCAGTTCCGGGACATCTATTTATGGCTACACCTTC.

The chain links TRBV5-1 to TRBJ1-4; 10 positions match TRBD1. With 4 bases clipped from V and 2 bases from J, the junction kept 5 bases outside the gene matches. The CDR3 is 16 residues long. Per the germline V gene, CDR1 is SGHRS and CDR2 is YFSETQ. The CDR3 coding sequence is TGCGCCAGCAGCAGACAGGGGGCAACGACTAATGAAAAACTGTTTTTT. It translates to CASSRQGATTNEKLFF.

The chain carries TRBV5-1 and TRBJ2-3, with TRBD1 as a possible D gene (6 bases). Germline CDR1 is SGHRS and CDR2 is YFSETQ. The CDR3 spans 13 residues. The V end lost 4 bases, the J end lost 5 bases, and 11 bases lay between the germline ends. This chain's CDR3 is CASSVQGKDTQYF. CDR3 coding DNA: TGCGCCAGCAGCGTTCAGGGGAAAGATACGCAGTATTTT.

The V call is TRBV28, the J call TRBJ1-1; tentative D call: TRBD1 (5 bases). Germline assignment: CDR1 MDHEN and CDR2 SYDVKM. Trimming removed 4 bases at V and 7 bases at J, with 16 bases between. The CDR3 spans 14 residues. The CDR3 DNA reads as TGTGCCAGCAGTTCACGGGTGCTGGGGGGTGAAGCTTTCTTT. This sequence encodes CASSSRVLGGEAFF.

The V call is TRBV7-3, the J call TRBJ2-2; 8 nucleotides agree with TRBD1. V trimming: 6 bases; J trimming: 6 bases; junction bases outside the gene matches: 6. This CDR3 comprises 14 residues. Germline V CDR1 and CDR2: SGHTA, FQGTGA. The CDR3 here is CASSRTGQSGELFF. CDR3 DNA: TGTGCCAGCAGTCGGACAGGGCAATCCGGGGAGCTGTTTTTT.

The rearrangement joins TRBV6-1 to TRBJ1-3, with 11 bases lining up with TRBD1. The CDR3 length is 17 residues. From germline, CDR1 is MNHNS and CDR2 SASEGT. With 3 bases clipped from V and 1 base from J, the junction kept 5 bases outside the gene matches. The CDR3 sequence: CASSDRTGGLSGNTIYF. The CDR3 DNA reads TGTGCCAGCAGTGACCGGACAGGGGGCTTGTCTGGAAACACCATATATTTT.

The chain has TRBV5-1 and TRBJ1-1; D not certain. The CDR3 is 12 residues long. V gave up 0 bases and J gave up 3 bases, with 3 bases separating them. Germline assignment: CDR1 SGHRS and CDR2 YFSETQ. Here the CDR3 reads CASSLGDTEAFF. The CDR3 nucleotides are TGCGCCAGCAGCTTGGGCGACACTGAAGCTTTCTTT.

The chain combines TRBV11-1 with TRBJ1-5, with 8 bases aligning to TRBD1. CDR1 is SGHAT and CDR2 is FQDESV in the germline V gene (reference sequence). This CDR3 comprises 14 residues. With 4 bases clipped from V and 4 bases from J, the junction kept 3 bases outside the gene matches. Here the CDR3 DNA reads TGTGCCAGCAGCTACAGGGGGGTGAATCAGCCCCAGCATTTT. Its protein product is CASSYRGVNQPQHF.

The chain is built from TRBV12-3 or TRBV12-4 and TRBJ1-6, with a weak D call TRBD1 (6 bases). The CDR3 contains 12 residues. The V and J ends lost 4 bases and 9 bases respectively, with 7 bases between them. CDR3 loop: CASSSGVSPLHF. DNA of the CDR3: TGTGCCAGCAGTTCAGGGGTTTCACCCCTCCACTTT.

CDR3 nucleotides: TGTGCCAGCAGTGGTCGGGGGGTCTCTGGAAACACCATATATTTT. It specifies CASSGRGVSGNTIYF. The chain recombines TRBV2 with TRBJ1-3; D is perhaps TRBD1 (5 bases). Trimming shortened V by 4 bases and J by 0 bases, and 10 bases separated the two germline ends. Germline assignment: CDR1 SNHLY and CDR2 FYNNEI. The CDR3 contains 15 residues.

The chain couples TRBV29-1 to TRBJ2-3; 8 nucleotides align to TRBD2. Germline trimming cut 6 bases from V and 0 bases from J; bases unmatched to any gene: 2. CDR3 size: 13 residues. Germline loops: CDR1 SQVTM, CDR2 ANQGSEA. CDR3 sequence reads: CSVQRGSTDTQYF. In DNA form, the CDR3 reads TGCAGCGTCCAGCGGGGGAGCACAGATACGCAGTATTTT.

DNA for the CDR3: TGTGCCAGCAGCCCCGCACTTGGCTATGGCTACACCTTC. Its protein product is CASSPALGYGYTF. V and J are TRBV7-7 and TRBJ1-2; no reliable D call. The CDR3 contains 13 residues. V lost 5 bases, J lost 4 bases, and 11 bases lay in between. Germline-derived CDR1 and CDR2 are SSHAT and FNYEAQ (reference sequence).

This clone was observed a few times. J is TRBJ2-6 and V is TRBV3-1 (or the pseudogene TRBV3-2), with a weak D call TRBD1 (6 bases). Per the germline V gene, CDR1 is LGHDT and CDR2 is YNNKEL (reference sequence). V lost 5 bases, J lost 4 bases, and 12 bases lay in between. This CDR3 contains 15 residues. This chain's CDR3 is CASSSRGAGANVLTF. For the CDR3, the DNA is TGTGCCAGCAGCTCCAGGGGAGCAGGGGCCAACGTCCTGACTTTC.

This chain connects TRBV7-9 to TRBJ1-1; D might be TRBD1 (5 bases). Between the trimmed V and J ends, which lost 6 bases and 3 bases, there was a span of 17 bases. This CDR3 comprises 15 residues. Germline V CDR1 and CDR2: SEHNR, FQNEAQ (reference sequence). The CDR3 is CASSLNGGVDTEAFF. Written as DNA, the CDR3 is TGTGCCAGCAGTTTAAACGGAGGGGTGGACACTGAAGCTTTCTTT.

The CDR3 DNA sequence: TGTGCCAGCGGAAGACAGGACGCGGTAGGAAACACCATATATTTT. This sequence encodes CASGRQDAVGNTIYF. The J gene is TRBJ1-3, the V gene TRBV6-5; a possible D gene is TRBD1 (6 bases). V lost 8 bases to trimming and J lost 4 bases, with 18 bases between them. CDR1 and CDR2 from the germline V gene are MNHEY and SVGAGI. The CDR3 length is 15 residues.

This clone has only one observation. This chain joins TRBV4-1 and TRBJ2-5; the D gene is possibly TRBD2 (6 bases). The length of the CDR3 is 15 residues. CDR1 and CDR2 from the germline V gene are MGHRA and YSYEKL. The V gene lost 1 base and the J gene lost 5 bases, with 14 bases spanning the gap. CDR3 nucleotides: TGCGCCAGCAGCCAAGGGCACTCTGGAGGGGAGACCCAGTACTTC. Encoded protein: CASSQGHSGGETQYF.

The gene calls are TRBV5-6 and TRBJ1-6; TRBD1 matches 10 bases. This CDR3 has 15 residues. V lost 3 bases and J lost 9; bases outside the gene matches: 6. Germline CDR1 is SGHDT and CDR2 is YYEEEE. The CDR3 reads CASSYGTGASSPLHF. Written as DNA, the CDR3 is TGTGCCAGCAGCTATGGGACAGGGGCAAGTTCACCCCTCCACTTT.

The J gene is TRBJ2-7, the V gene TRBV6-1, with D maybe TRBD2 (7 bases). The CDR3 is 13 amino acids. V shed 2 bases and J shed 6 bases, with 11 bases lying between them. The germline CDR1 and CDR2 sequences are MNHNS and SASEGT. CDR3 amino acids: CASSEMGGLEQYV. CDR3 coding DNA: TGTGCCAGCAGTGAAATGGGGGGGCTCGAGCAGTACGTC.

The chain combines TRBV5-1 with TRBJ2-7; 8 nucleotides agree with TRBD1. The CDR3 loop spans 14 amino acids. V shed 5 bases and J 5 bases; nucleotides not matched to a gene: 9. Germline V CDR1 and CDR2: SGHRS, YFSETQ. CDR3 sequence reads: CASRNQGASHEQYV. CDR3 nucleotide sequence: TGCGCCAGCAGGAATCAGGGGGCGTCCCACGAGCAGTACGTC.

V is TRBV15 and J is TRBJ1-2; TRBD1 matches 12 bases. This CDR3 contains 13 residues. Germline assignment: CDR1 LNHNV and CDR2 YYDKDF (reference sequence). Trimming removed 5 bases from V and 8 bases from J; junction bases left unmatched: 3. CDR3 sequence (DNA): TGTGCCACCAGCGGGGACAGGGGGCGCGGCTACACCTTC. It codes for CATSGDRGRGYTF.

V gene TRBV6-2 or TRBV6-3 combines with J gene TRBJ1-1; TRBD1 might be the D (6 bases). Germline assignment: CDR1 MNHEY and CDR2 SVGEGT. The CDR3 runs 14 residues. V dropped 5 bases and J dropped 1 base, with 11 bases sitting between them. CDR3 in amino acids: CASSRTDGNTEAFF. Here the CDR3 DNA reads TGTGCCAGCAGTCGGACAGACGGGAACACTGAAGCTTTCTTT.

The V and J genes are TRBV27 and TRBJ2-1; 7 bases are a match to TRBD2. Looked up from germline, CDR1 is MNHEY and CDR2 is SMNVEV (reference sequence). The CDR3 contains 19 residues. V gave up 0 bases and J gave up 2 bases; unmatched junction bases: 13. CDR3 sequence: CASSLSIGVAGTTYNEQFF. The CDR3 bases are TGTGCCAGCAGTTTATCGATTGGGGTAGCGGGCACTACCTACAATGAGCAGTTCTTC.